The 5 T cell receptor beta chains below come from one sample, sequenced in a study of shared clonotypes between healthy human individuals. Positively selected for CCR7, the CD45RO-negative cells used as naive CD8 cells excluded terminally differentiated effector memory CD45RA+ cells. TCRdb's copy holds only in-frame clones and misses some; the assay was immunoSEQ multiplex PCR. The data hold 2 million or so clones, with approximately 94% observed a single time. The sample consisted of naive CD8+ T cells sorted from blood. Source of these receptors: a man aged 18-30 years in good health.

V gene TRBV7-2 combines with J gene TRBJ2-7; TRBD2 is a possible D gene (5 bases). CDR3 length equals 14 residues. Trimming shortened V by 3 bases and J by 5 bases, and 14 bases separated the two germline ends. Germline CDR1 is SGHTA and CDR2 is FQGNSA. This CDR3 reads CASSLGVQPHEQYF. In DNA, the CDR3 is TGTGCCAGCAGCTTGGGAGTGCAACCCCACGAGCAGTACTTC.

This sequence joins TRBV19 and TRBJ1-2; TRBD1 might be the D (5 bases). Per germline, CDR1 LNHDA and CDR2 SQIVND (reference sequence). This CDR3 region has 16 residues. Between the trimmed V and J ends, which lost 10 bases and 1 base, there was a span of 22 bases. The CDR3 sequence: CATLPGDPLHNYGYTF. The DNA of the CDR3 is TGTGCCACCCTTCCCGGGGACCCACTTCATAACTATGGCTACACCTTC.

As DNA, the CDR3 is TGTGCCAGCAGCGCGACAGGGGCTGGGGCCAACGTCCTGACTTTC. Protein: CASSATGAGANVLTF. The chain recombines TRBV5-6 with TRBJ2-6, with 8 positions matching TRBD1. CDR3 length: 15 amino acids. From germline, CDR1 is SGHDT and CDR2 YYEEEE. The V gene end was trimmed by 4 bases and the J gene end by 2 bases; junction bases not matched to a gene: 2. Filled out from reference TRBV5-6 and TRBJ2-6, the complete variable domain reads DAGVTQSPTHLIKTRGQQVTLRCSPKSGHDTVSWYQQALGQGPQFIFQYYEEEERQRGNFPDRFSGHQFPNYSSELNVNALLLGDSALYLCASSATGAGANVLTFGAGSRLTVL.

The chain recombines TRBV11-2 with TRBJ2-1; TRBD2 is a possible D gene (6 bases). V lost 5 bases and J 0 bases, leaving 11 bases between the germline ends. The CDR3 is 15 residues long. CDR1 is SGHAT, CDR2 FQNNGV, per germline. CDR3 in amino acids: CASSGDWSSYNEQFF. The CDR3 bases are TGTGCCAGCAGCGGGGACTGGAGCTCCTACAATGAGCAGTTCTTC.

The V and J genes are TRBV11-2 and TRBJ2-5, with 7 nucleotides matching TRBD1. Unmatched junction bases numbered 1, after V lost 3 bases and J lost 3 bases. CDR1 and CDR2 from the germline V gene are SGHAT and FQNNGV. The length of the CDR3 is 13 residues. The CDR3 sequence: CASSFGTEETQYF. CDR3 coding DNA: TGTGCCAGCAGCTTCGGGACAGAAGAGACCCAGTACTTC.